Shown below are 16 T cell receptor beta chains from a single sample sequenced in a study of T cells in Graves' hyperthyroidism and ophthalmopathy. The CDR3 regions of TCR beta were amplified from RNA transcripts. TCR CDR3 underwent first-round RT-PCR with the HTBI primer set. TCRdb re-called the multiplex PCR reads through MiXCR, storing one row per CDR3 protein. The table includes hundreds of thousands of distinct CDR3 sequences, roughly 15% detected once. Material: blood. The receptors stem from a woman aged 18 to 35 with Graves' hyperthyroidism.

The genes are TRBV5-4 and TRBJ2-7; D not certain. Germline loops: CDR1 SGHNT, CDR2 YYREEE (reference sequence). Trimming shortened V by 1 base and J by 2 bases, and 10 bases separated the two germline ends. The CDR3 is 14 amino acids. CDR3 in amino acids: CASSLSEGPYEQYF. The CDR3 coding sequence is TGTGCCAGCAGCTTGTCGGAAGGACCCTACGAGCAGTACTTC.

This clonotype was seen repeatedly, ten times or more. The chain recombines TRBV2 with TRBJ2-5; D uncertain. V lost 7 bases, J lost 4 bases, and 28 bases lay in between. Germline V gene lookup returns CDR1 SNHLY and CDR2 FYNNEI. CDR3 length equals 18 residues. The CDR3 sequence is CASTGRSPAGYGTETQYF. In nucleotides, the CDR3 is TGTGCCAGCACCGGACGAAGCCCCGCAGGATACGGTACAGAGACCCAGTACTTC.

The J gene is TRBJ1-4, the V gene TRBV6-2 or TRBV6-3; the D is unclear. The length of the CDR3 is 16 residues. V was shortened by 0 bases and J by 2 bases, with 10 bases between the two germline ends. The V gene's germline CDR1 is MNHEY and CDR2 SVGEGT. The CDR3 nucleotides read TGTGCCAGCAGTTACTCTTGGAGATCGACTAATGAAAAACTGTTTTTT. Amino acid sequence: CASSYSWRSTNEKLFF.

This clonotype has ten or more counts. The chain combines TRBV27 with TRBJ2-7, with 8 bases aligning to TRBD1. The ends lost 5 bases at V and 5 bases at J; junction bases unmatched: 5. Looked up from germline, CDR1 is MNHEY and CDR2 is SMNVEV (reference sequence). The CDR3 covers 13 residues. The CDR3 spells CASSIQGADEQYF. DNA for the CDR3: TGTGCCAGCAGTATCCAGGGGGCTGACGAGCAGTACTTC.

The chain carries TRBV5-1 and TRBJ1-2, with no clear D. The CDR3 contains 14 residues. With 4 bases removed from V and 2 bases from J, the gap between germline ends came to 12 bases. Germline V lookup: CDR1 SGHRS, CDR2 YFSETQ. The CDR3 sequence: CASSHEGSNYGYTF. The CDR3 nucleotides are TGCGCCAGCAGCCATGAGGGCAGCAACTATGGCTACACCTTC.

This chain joins TRBV5-5 and TRBJ2-5, with a weak D call TRBD2 (8 bases). Germline CDR1 SGHKS, CDR2 YYEKEE (reference sequence). The V gene lost 4 bases and the J gene lost 7 bases, with 17 bases spanning the gap. This CDR3 contains 14 residues. The CDR3 sequence: CASSPGQRERTQYF. CDR3 nucleotides: TGTGCCAGCAGCCCGGGACAGCGGGAGAGGACCCAGTACTTC. The full variable domain, with the rest looked up from reference TRBV5-5 and TRBJ2-5, is DAGVTQSPTHLIKTRGQQVTLRCSPISGHKSVSWYQQVLGQGPQFIFQYYEKEERGRGNFPDRFSARQFPNYSSELNVNALLLGDSALYLCASSPGQRERTQYFGPGTRLLVL.

This clonotype was seen a few times. CDR3 region: CASSPLAGAHEQYF. The CDR3, as DNA: TGTGCCAGCAGTCCGCTAGCGGGAGCCCACGAGCAGTACTTC. V and J are TRBV27 and TRBJ2-7; TRBD2 matches at 10 bases. Germline CDR1 and CDR2: MNHEY and SMNVEV (reference sequence). Losses at the gene ends were 5 bases for V and 5 bases for J; bases not matched to a gene: 6. This CDR3 has 14 residues.

This clonotype appeared many times. V is TRBV4-2 and J is TRBJ2-1; possibly TRBD2 for D (6 bases). Germline lookup yields CDR1 LGHNA and CDR2 YNFKEQ. V dropped 1 base and J dropped 7 bases, with 14 bases sitting between them. CDR3 size: 15 residues. Here the CDR3 reads CASSQGSSVGNEQFF. Written as DNA, the CDR3 is TGTGCCAGCAGCCAAGGTTCTAGCGTGGGAAATGAGCAGTTCTTC.

This clonotype was seen repeatedly, ten times or more. The rearrangement joins TRBV30 to TRBJ2-1; no reliable D call. With 0 bases removed from V and 4 bases from J, the gap between germline ends came to 4 bases. The CDR3 covers 12 residues. Germline V gene sequence: CDR1 GTSNPN, CDR2 SVGIG (reference sequence). Here the CDR3 reads CAWSVFYNEQFF. The CDR3 nucleotides read TGTGCCTGGAGTGTATTTTACAATGAGCAGTTCTTC.

This clonotype was seen only a few times. The chain recombines TRBV15 with TRBJ2-5; weak D call: TRBD2 (5 bases). Trimming shortened V by 0 bases and J by 7 bases, and 12 bases separated the two germline ends. Per the germline V gene, CDR1 is LNHNV and CDR2 is YYDKDF (reference sequence). The CDR3 contains 14 residues. The CDR3 bases are TGTGCCACCAGCAGAGATTTCGAGGGTTCGACCCAGTACTTC. Amino acids: CATSRDFEGSTQYF. The variable domain in full, completed from reference TRBV15 and TRBJ2-5, reads DAMVIQNPRYQVTQFGKPVTLSCSQTLNHNVMYWYQQKSSQAPKLLFHYYDKDFNNEADTPDNFQSRRPNTSFCFLDIRSPGLGDTAMYLCATSRDFEGSTQYFGPGTRLLVL.

This clonotype was recorded at least ten times. The gene calls are TRBV20-1 and TRBJ1-2; D gene uncertain. With 0 bases removed from V and 6 bases from J, the gap between germline ends came to 14 bases. The CDR3 consists of 14 residues. The V gene's germline CDR1 is DFQATT and CDR2 SNEGSKA (reference sequence). The CDR3 loop reads CSARDRLRLDGYTF. The CDR3 bases are TGCAGTGCTAGAGATCGTTTGCGGTTGGATGGCTACACCTTC.

In this sample, this clonotype turned up many times. The rearrangement uses TRBV10-3 and TRBJ2-7; 8 bases match TRBD2. The CDR3 totals 16 residues. V lost 0 bases, J lost 6 bases, and 10 bases stayed unmatched. Per germline, CDR1 ENHRY and CDR2 SYGVKD. In nucleotides, the CDR3 is TGTGCCATCAGTGAGTCCCTTGAGCGGGAGTCGGCCGAGCAGTACTTC. It codes for CAISESLERESAEQYF.

CDR3: CASSLTGTSGVNRQFF. CDR3 DNA sequence: TGTGCCAGCAGCTTAACCGGGACTAGCGGCGTCAATCGTCAGTTCTTC. The chain links TRBV7-3 to TRBJ2-1; 11 bases line up with TRBD2. CDR3 length: 16 amino acids. Unmatched junction bases numbered 11, after V lost 0 bases and J lost 13 bases. Germline CDR1 SGHTA, CDR2 FQGTGA. Full variable domain (missing parts from reference TRBV7-3 and TRBJ2-1): GAGVSQTPSNKVTEKGKYVELRCDPISGHTALYWYRQSLGQGPEFLIYFQGTGAADDSGLPNDRFFAVRPEGSVSTLKIQRTERGDSAVYLCASSLTGTSGVNRQFFGPGTRLTVL.

This clonotype was counted ten times or more. The chain recombines TRBV9 with TRBJ2-1; a weak D match, TRBD2 (6 bases). This CDR3 contains 13 residues. Trimming cost V 3 bases and J 9 bases, with 13 bases left between them. Germline V gives CDR1 SGDLS, CDR2 YYNGEE. This CDR3 reads CASSAPSVGEQFF. CDR3 nucleotide sequence: TGTGCCAGCAGCGCTCCTAGCGTCGGTGAGCAGTTCTTC. The complete variable domain, with remaining parts taken from reference TRBV9 and TRBJ2-1, reads DSGVTQTPKHLITATGQRVTLRCSPRSGDLSVYWYQQSLDQGLQFLIQYYNGEERAKGNILERFSAQQFPDLHSELNLSSLELGDSALYFCASSAPSVGEQFFGPGTRLTVL.

The sample holds a few counts of this clonotype. This chain links TRBV6-1 with TRBJ1-2, with TRBD1 matching over 9 bases. V lost 4 bases, J lost 5 bases, and 5 bases stayed unmatched. This CDR3 is 14 amino acids long. CDR1 is MNHNS, CDR2 SASEGT, per germline. The CDR3 sequence is CASSGYGTGYGYTF. The CDR3 coding sequence is TGTGCCAGCAGTGGGTACGGGACAGGGTATGGCTACACCTTC.

The genes are TRBV20-1 and TRBJ2-7; 12 bases agree with TRBD2. Germline V CDR1 and CDR2: DFQATT, SNEGSKA (reference sequence). The V gene end was trimmed by 0 bases and the J gene end by 0 bases; junction bases not matched to a gene: 3. CDR3 length equals 16 residues. The CDR3 DNA is TGCAGTGCTAGAGATGGACTAGCGGGAAGCTCCTACGAGCAGTACTTC. Its protein product is CSARDGLAGSSYEQYF.